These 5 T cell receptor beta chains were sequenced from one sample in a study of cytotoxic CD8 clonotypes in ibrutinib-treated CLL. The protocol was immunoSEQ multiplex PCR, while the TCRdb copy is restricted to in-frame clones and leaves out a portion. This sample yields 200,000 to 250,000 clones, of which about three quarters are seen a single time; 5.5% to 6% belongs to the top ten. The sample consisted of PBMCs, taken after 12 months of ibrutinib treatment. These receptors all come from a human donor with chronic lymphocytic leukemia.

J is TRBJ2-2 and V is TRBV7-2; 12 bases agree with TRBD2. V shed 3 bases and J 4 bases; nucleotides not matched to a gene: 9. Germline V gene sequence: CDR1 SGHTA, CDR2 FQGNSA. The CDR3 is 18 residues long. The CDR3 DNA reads TGTGCCAGCAGCTTGGGACTAGCGGGTGGGGTCGCCACCGGGGAGCTGTTTTTT. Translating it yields CASSLGLAGGVATGELFF.

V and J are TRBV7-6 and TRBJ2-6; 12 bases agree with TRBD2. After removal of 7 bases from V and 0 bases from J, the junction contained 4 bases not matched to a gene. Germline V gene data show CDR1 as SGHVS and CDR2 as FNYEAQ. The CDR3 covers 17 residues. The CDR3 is CASTRLAGVSGANVLTF. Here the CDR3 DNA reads TGTGCCAGCACCCGACTAGCGGGAGTCTCTGGGGCCAACGTCCTGACTTTC.

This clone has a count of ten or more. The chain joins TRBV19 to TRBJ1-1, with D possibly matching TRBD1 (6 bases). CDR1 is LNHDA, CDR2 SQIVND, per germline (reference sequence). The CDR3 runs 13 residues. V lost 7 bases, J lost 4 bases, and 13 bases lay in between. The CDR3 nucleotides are TGTGCCAGTATCCCCGGGGGCCCCACTGAAGCTTTCTTT. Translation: CASIPGGPTEAFF.

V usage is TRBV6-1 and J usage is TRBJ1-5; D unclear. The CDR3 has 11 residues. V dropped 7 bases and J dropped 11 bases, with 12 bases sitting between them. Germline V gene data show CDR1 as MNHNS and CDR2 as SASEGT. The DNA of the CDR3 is TGTGCCAGCAAGGAGCCCCTCACCCAGCATTTT. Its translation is CASKEPLTQHF.

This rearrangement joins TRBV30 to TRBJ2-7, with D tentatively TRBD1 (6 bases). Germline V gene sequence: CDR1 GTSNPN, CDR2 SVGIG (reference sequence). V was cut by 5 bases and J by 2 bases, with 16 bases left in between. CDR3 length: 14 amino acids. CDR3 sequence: CAWSPGAGAYEQYF. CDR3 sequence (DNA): TGTGCCTGGTCCCCCGGGGCAGGGGCCTACGAGCAGTACTTC.